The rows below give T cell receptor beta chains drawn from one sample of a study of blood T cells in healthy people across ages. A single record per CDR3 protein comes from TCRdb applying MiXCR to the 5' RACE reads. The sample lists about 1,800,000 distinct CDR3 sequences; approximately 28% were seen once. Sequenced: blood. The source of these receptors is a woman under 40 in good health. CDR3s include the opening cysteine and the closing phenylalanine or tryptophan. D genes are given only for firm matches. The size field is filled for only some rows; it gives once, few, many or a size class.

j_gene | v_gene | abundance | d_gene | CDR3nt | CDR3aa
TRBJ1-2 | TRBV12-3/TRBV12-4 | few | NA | TGTGCCAGCTACGGGGGGCTCGGCTACACCTTC | CASYGGLGYTF
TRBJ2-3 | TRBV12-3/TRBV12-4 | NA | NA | TGTGCCAGCAGTGTGGGGGGGCCGAAAGATACACAGTATTTT | CASSVGGPKDTQYF
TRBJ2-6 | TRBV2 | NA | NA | TGTGCCAGCAGTGAGTTCAGGGCTGGGGCCAACGTCCTGACTTTC | CASSEFRAGANVLTF
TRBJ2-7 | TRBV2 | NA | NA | TGTGCCAGCAGTTTTTTCGGGACATTGTCCTACGAGCAGTACTTC | CASSFFGTLSYEQYF
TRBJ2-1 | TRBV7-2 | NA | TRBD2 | TGTGCCAGCAGCTTAGTGGGGGGACTAGGTGGGAATGAGCAGTTCTTC | CASSLVGGLGGNEQFF
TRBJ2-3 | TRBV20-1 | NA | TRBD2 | TGCAGTACCCAGGGTAGCGGGGGGGCCAGGGATACGCAGTATTTT | CSTQGSGGARDTQYF
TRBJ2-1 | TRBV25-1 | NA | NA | TGTGCCACCTCGAGGAGGTACAATGAGCAGTTCTTC | CATSRRYNEQFF
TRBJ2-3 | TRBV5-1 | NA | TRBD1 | TGCGCCAGCAGGAACAGGGGGCAGCGAGTGGCAGATACGCAGTATTTT | CASRNRGQRVADTQYF
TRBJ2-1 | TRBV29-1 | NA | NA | TGCAGCGTTGGACGATACGATGAGCAGTTCTTC | CSVGRYDEQFF
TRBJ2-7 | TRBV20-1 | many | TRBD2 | TGCAGTGCTATCGCGGGGGGGGAGAGGGCCTACGAGCAGTACTTC | CSAIAGGERAYEQYF
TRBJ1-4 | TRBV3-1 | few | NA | TGTGCCAGCAGCCAAGAAGGGGGGAAGTGGGGAAAACTGTTTTTT | CASSQEGGKWGKLFF
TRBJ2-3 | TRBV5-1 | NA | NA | TGCGCCAGCAGCTTGACCCCTGGTTATTCCACAGATACGCAGTATTTT | CASSLTPGYSTDTQYF
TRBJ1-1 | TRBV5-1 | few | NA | TGCGCCAGCAGTCCCGACCAGGCAGGGGTCGGTGAAGCTTTCTTT | CASSPDQAGVGEAFF
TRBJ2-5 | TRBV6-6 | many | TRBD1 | TGTGCCAGCAGGGCCTCCGGGACAGGGGGCATAGAGACCCAGTACTTC | CASRASGTGGIETQYF
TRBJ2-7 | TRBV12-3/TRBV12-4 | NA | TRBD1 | TGTGCCAGCAGCCCAAGGAGAAGGGGGCGGAACGAGCAGTACTTC | CASSPRRRGRNEQYF
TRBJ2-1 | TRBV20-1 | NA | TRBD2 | TGCAGTGCTAGTAGACCCGGGAGGGCCTTGGATGAGCAGTTCTTC | CSASRPGRALDEQFF
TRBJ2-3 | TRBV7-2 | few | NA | TGTGCCAGCAGCGTAAAATACGTTTCTAGCACAGATACGCAGTATTTT | CASSVKYVSSTDTQYF
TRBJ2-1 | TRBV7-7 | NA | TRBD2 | TGTGCCAGCAGCTTAGAGCGGGAGCATGAGCAGTTCTTC | CASSLEREHEQFF
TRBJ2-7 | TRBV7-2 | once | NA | TGTGCCAGCAGCTTAGCGCTAGGGGGAGGTTACAATGAGCAGTACTTC | CASSLALGGGYNEQYF
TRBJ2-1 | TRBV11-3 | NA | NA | TGTGCCAGCAGTACGGGACCCGGCAATGAGCAGTTCTTC | CASSTGPGNEQFF
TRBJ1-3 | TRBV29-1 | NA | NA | TGCAGCGGGACTACAGGGGGAAACACCATATATTTT | CSGTTGGNTIYF
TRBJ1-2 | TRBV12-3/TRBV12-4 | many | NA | TGCGCCAGCAGTCTTGATCGGGGAGGCTATGGCTACACCTTC | CASSLDRGGYGYTF
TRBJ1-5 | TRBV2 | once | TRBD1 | TGTGCCAGCAGTGTAGAGGGGGCGCTGGCAAATCAGCCCCAGCATTTT | CASSVEGALANQPQHF
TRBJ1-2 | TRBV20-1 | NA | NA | NA | CSAFRTGDTQYFGLDYYGYTF
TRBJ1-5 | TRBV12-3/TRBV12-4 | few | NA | TGTGCCAGCAGTTTCCAAACCAATCAGCCCCAGCATTTT | CASSFQTNQPQHF
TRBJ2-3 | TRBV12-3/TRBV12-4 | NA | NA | TGTGCCAGCACCGGCTCAGCGACAGATACGCAGTATTTT | CASTGSATDTQYF
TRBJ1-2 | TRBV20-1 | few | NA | TGCAGTGCTAGAATCCCCACAGTGAACGGCTACACCTTC | CSARIPTVNGYTF
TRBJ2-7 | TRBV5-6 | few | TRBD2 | TGTGCCAGCAGCTTGGAAGGGCGGCTAGCGGGGAACGAGCAGTACTTC | CASSLEGRLAGNEQYF
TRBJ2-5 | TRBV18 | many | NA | TGTGCCAGCTCAAAGACAGTACAAGAGACCCAGTACTTC | CASSKTVQETQYF
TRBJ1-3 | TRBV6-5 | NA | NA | TGTGCCAGCAGTTCTGGGGGTTTAACTGGAAACACCATATATTTT | CASSSGGLTGNTIYF